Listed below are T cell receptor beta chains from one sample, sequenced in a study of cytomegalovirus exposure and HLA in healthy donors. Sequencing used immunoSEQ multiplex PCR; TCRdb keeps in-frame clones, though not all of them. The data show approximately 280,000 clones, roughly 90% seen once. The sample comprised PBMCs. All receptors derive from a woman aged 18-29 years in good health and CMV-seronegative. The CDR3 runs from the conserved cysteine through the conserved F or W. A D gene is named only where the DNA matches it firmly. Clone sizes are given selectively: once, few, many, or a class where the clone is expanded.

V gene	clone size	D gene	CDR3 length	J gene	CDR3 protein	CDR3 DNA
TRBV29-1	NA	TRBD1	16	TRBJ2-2	CSVKGDRGRNTGELFF	TGCAGCGTCAAGGGGGACAGGGGGCGTAACACCGGGGAGCTGTTTTTT
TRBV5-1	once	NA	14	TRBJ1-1	CASSQRTANTEAFF	TGCGCCAGCAGCCAGAGGACAGCGAACACTGAAGCTTTCTTT
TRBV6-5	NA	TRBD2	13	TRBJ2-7	CASSGTTPYEQYF	TGTGCCAGCAGCGGGACTACTCCCTACGAGCAGTACTTC
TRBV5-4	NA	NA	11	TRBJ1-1	CASSFRGEAFF	TGTGCCAGCAGCTTCAGGGGCGAAGCTTTCTTT
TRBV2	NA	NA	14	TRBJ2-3	CASTLLGAPDTQYF	TGTGCCAGCACCCTCCTAGGGGCACCCGATACGCAGTATTTT
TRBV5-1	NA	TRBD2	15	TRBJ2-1	CASSLVLAGDGEQFF	TGCGCCAGCAGCTTGGTGCTAGCGGGAGATGGTGAGCAGTTCTTC
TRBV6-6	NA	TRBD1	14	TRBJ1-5	CASSTRDSHQPQHF	TGTGCCAGCAGTACCCGGGACAGCCATCAGCCCCAGCATTTT
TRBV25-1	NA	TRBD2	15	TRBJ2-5	CASSLGLANQETQYF	TGTGCCAGCAGCTTGGGACTAGCGAACCAAGAGACCCAGTACTTC
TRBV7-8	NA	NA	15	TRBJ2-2	CASSLAQLQAGELFF	TGTGCCAGCAGCTTAGCCCAACTGCAGGCCGGGGAGCTGTTTTTT
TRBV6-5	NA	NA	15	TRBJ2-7	CASSYSRRGTYEQYF	TGTGCCAGCAGTTACTCGAGAAGGGGCACCTACGAGCAGTACTTC